This T cell receptor beta chain is from a study of blood T cell repertoires in COVID-19. Turning to the study itself: There were acute and convalescent COVID-19 samples, and they came from the United States, Italy and Spain. The cDNA or gDNA used as material had been derived from T cells, B-cell-depleted T cells, or PBMCs.

This clone was observed a few times. The data were produced by immunoSEQ multiplex PCR, yet TCRdb's version contains in-frame clones alone and is incomplete. The sample records approximately 190,000 clones, about 85% being singletons. The sequence derives from a human donor in a cohort sampled during active COVID-19. The sequencing sample was made of peripheral blood.

In DNA, the CDR3 is TGCGCCAGCGGAGACAGGGTTGGAGTGGATACGCAGTATTTT. Translation: CASGDRVGVDTQYF. The chain is built from TRBV5-1 and TRBJ2-3; 7 bases agree with TRBD1. Looked up from germline, CDR1 is SGHRS and CDR2 is YFSETQ. The CDR3 loop spans 14 amino acids. V lost 7 bases, J lost 6 bases, and 11 bases stayed unmatched.